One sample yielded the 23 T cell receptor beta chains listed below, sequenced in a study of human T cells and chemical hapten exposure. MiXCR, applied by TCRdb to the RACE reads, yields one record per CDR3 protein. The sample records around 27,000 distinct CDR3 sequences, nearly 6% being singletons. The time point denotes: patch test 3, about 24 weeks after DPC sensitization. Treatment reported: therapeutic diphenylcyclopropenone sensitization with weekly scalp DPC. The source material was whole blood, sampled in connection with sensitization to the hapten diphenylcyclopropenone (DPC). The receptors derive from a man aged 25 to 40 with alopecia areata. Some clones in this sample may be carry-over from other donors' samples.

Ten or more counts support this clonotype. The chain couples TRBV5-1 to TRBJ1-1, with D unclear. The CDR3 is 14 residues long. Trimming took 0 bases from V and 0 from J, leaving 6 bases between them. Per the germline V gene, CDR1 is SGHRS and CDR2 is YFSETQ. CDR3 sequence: CASSLDTVNTEAFF. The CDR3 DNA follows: TGCGCCAGCAGCTTGGATACGGTGAACACTGAAGCTTTCTTT.

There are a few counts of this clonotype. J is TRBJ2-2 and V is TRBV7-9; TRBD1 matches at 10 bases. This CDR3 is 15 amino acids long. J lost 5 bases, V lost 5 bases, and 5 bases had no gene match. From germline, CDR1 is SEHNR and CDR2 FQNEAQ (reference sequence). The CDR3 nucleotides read TGTGCCAGCAGCCCCGGGACAGGGGCAACCGGGGAGCTGTTTTTT. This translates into CASSPGTGATGELFF.

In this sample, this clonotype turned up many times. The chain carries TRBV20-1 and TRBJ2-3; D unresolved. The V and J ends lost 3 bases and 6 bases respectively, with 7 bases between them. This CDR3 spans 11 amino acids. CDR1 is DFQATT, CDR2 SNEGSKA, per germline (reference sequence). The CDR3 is CSASDRDTQYF. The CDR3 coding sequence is TGCAGTGCTAGCGATAGGGATACGCAGTATTTT.

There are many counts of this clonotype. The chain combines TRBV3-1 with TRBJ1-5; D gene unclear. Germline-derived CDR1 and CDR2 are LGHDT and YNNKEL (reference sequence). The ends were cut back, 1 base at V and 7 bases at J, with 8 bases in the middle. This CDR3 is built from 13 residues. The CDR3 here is CASSQGSEQPQHF. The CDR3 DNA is TGTGCCAGCAGCCAAGGCTCCGAGCAGCCCCAGCATTTT.

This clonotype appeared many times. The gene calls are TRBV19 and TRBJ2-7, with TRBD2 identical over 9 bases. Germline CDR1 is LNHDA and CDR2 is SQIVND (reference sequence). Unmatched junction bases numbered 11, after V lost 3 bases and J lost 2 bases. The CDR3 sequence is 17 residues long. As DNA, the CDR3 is TGTGCCAGTAGTATTCTGGCGGGAGGGCCCATCCCCTACGAGCAGTACTTC. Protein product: CASSILAGGPIPYEQYF.

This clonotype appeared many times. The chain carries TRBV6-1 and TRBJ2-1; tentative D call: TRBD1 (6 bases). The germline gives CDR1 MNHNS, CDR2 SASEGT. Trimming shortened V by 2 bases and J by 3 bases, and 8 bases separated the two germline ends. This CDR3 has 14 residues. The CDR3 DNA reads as TGTGCCAGCAGTGAAAGGGGGAGCTACAATGAGCAGTTCTTC. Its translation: CASSERGSYNEQFF.

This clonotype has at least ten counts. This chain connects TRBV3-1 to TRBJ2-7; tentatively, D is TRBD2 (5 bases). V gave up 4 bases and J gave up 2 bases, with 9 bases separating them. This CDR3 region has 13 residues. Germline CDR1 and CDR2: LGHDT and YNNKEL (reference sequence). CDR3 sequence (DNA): TGTGCCAGCAGCCCTACCGGGGCCTACGAGCAGTACTTC. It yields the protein CASSPTGAYEQYF.

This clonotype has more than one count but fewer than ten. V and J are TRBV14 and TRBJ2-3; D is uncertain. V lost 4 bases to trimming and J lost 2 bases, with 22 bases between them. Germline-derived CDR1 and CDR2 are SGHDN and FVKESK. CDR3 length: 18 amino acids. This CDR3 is CASSPQWRPGPDTDTQYF. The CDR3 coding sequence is TGTGCCAGCAGCCCCCAGTGGAGACCAGGCCCAGACACAGATACGCAGTATTTT. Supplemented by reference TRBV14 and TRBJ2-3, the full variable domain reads EAGVTQFPSHSVIEKGQTVTLRCDPISGHDNLYWYRRVMGKEIKFLLHFVKESKQDESGMPNNRFLAERTGGTYSTLKVQPAELEDSGVYFCASSPQWRPGPDTDTQYFGPGTRLTVL.

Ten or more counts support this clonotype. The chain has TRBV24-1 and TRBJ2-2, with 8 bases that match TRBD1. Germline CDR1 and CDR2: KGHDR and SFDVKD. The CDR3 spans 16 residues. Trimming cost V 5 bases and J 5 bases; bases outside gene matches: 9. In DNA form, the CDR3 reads TGTGCCACCAGTGCCCCAGGGGGCAGGGGGACCGGGGAGCTGTTTTTT. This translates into CATSAPGGRGTGELFF.

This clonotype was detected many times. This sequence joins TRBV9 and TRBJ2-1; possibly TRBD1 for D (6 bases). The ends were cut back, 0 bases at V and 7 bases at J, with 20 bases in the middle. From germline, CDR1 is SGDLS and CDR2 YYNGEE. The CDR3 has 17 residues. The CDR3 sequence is CASSVGGYPTRGNEQFF. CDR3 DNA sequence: TGTGCCAGCAGCGTAGGGGGTTATCCTACAAGGGGGAATGAGCAGTTCTTC.

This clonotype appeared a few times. The CDR3 coding sequence is TGTGCCAGCAGTTACAATCCTCCCGGGGGCCCCTACGAGCAGTACTTC. It encodes CASSYNPPGGPYEQYF. The chain carries TRBV6-6 and TRBJ2-7; D might be TRBD1 or TRBD2, each matching 6 bases. This CDR3 has 16 amino acids. CDR1 is MNHNY, CDR2 SVGAGI, per germline (reference sequence). V dropped 2 bases and J dropped 2 bases, with 16 bases sitting between them.

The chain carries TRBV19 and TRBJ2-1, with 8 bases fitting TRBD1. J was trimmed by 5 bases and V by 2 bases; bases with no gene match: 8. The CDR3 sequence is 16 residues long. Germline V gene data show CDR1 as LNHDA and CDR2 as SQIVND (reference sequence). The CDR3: CASSIPGDRKNNEQFF. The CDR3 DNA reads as TGTGCCAGTAGTATACCAGGGGACAGGAAAAACAATGAGCAGTTCTTC.

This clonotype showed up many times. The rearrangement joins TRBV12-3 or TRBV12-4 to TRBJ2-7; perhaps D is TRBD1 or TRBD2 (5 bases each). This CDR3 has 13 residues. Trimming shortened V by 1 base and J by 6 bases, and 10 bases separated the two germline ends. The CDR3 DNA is TGTGCCAGCAGTTTAGGAGGGGTTGGCGAGCAGTACTTC. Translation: CASSLGGVGEQYF.

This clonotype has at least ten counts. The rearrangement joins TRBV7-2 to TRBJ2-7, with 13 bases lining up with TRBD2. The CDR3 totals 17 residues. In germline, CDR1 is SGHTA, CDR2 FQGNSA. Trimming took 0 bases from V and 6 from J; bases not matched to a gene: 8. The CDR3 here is CASSLAAQLAGGFEQYF. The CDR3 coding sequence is TGTGCCAGCAGCTTAGCGGCCCAACTAGCGGGAGGGTTCGAGCAGTACTTC.

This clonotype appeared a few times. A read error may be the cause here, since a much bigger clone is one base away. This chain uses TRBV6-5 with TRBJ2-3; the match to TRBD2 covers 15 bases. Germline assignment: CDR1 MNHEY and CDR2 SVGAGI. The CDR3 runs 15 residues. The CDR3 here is CASSTGLAGGDTQNF. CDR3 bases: TGTGCCAGCAGCACGGGACTAGCGGGAGGAGATACGCAGAATTTT.

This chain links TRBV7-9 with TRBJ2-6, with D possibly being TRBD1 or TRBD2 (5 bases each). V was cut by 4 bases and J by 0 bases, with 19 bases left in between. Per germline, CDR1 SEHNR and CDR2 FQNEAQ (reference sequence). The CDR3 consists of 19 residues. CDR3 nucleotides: TGTGCCAGCAGCTACTCAACGGGGCGGACCTACTCTGGGGCCAACGTCCTGACTTTC. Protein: CASSYSTGRTYSGANVLTF.

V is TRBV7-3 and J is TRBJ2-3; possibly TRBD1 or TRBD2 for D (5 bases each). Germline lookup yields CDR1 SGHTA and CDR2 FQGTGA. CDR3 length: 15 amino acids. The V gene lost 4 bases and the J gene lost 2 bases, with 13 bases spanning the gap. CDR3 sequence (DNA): TGTGCCAGCAGCTCAGGGACCGGAGTCACAGATACGCAGTATTTT. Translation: CASSSGTGVTDTQYF.

The CDR3 DNA reads as TGTGCCAGCAGTTACTCGACAGGGGGAAGCTCTGGGGCCAACGTCCTGACTTTC. It codes for CASSYSTGGSSGANVLTF. This chain joins TRBV6-2 or TRBV6-3 and TRBJ2-6, with 9 bases that match TRBD1. The germline gives CDR1 MNHEY, CDR2 SVGEGT. With V trimmed by 0 bases and J by 0 bases, 3 bases remained unmatched. The CDR3 has 18 amino acids.

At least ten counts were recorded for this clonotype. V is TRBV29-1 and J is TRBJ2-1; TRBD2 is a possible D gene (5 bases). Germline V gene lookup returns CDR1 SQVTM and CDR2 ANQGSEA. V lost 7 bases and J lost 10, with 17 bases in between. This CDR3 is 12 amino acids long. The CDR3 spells CSAEGNMREQFF. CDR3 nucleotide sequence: TGCAGCGCTGAGGGTAACATGAGAGAGCAGTTCTTC.

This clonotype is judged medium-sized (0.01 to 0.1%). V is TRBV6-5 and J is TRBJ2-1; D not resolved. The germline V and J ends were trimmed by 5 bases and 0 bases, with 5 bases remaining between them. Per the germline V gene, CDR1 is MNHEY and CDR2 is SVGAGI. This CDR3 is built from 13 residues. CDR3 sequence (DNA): TGTGCCAGCAGTGCTGACTCCTACAATGAGCAGTTCTTC. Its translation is CASSADSYNEQFF.

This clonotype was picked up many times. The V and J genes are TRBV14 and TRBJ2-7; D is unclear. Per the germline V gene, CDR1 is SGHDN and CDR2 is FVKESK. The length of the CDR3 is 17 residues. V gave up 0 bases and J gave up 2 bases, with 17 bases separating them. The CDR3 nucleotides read TGTGCCAGCAGCCAAGAATATAACGTAGACTTCCCCTACGAGCAGTACTTC. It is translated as CASSQEYNVDFPYEQYF.

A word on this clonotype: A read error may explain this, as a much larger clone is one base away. CDR3 nucleotide sequence: TGCGGAACAGCGGGCAACTCTGGAAGCACCATATATTTT. Translation gives CGTAGNSGSTIYF. This rearrangement joins TRBV20-1 to TRBJ1-3, with no clear D. Per the germline V gene, CDR1 is DFQATT and CDR2 is SNEGSKA (reference sequence). The CDR3 sequence is 13 residues long.

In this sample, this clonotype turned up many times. The CDR3 loop reads CASSPPSSYEQYF. The CDR3 coding sequence is TGTGCCAGCTCACCACCCAGCTCCTACGAGCAGTACTTC. The V and J genes are TRBV18 and TRBJ2-7; D unclear. This CDR3 contains 13 residues. V was clipped by 0 bases and J by 0 bases, with 3 bases between them. CDR1 KGHSH and CDR2 LQKENI come from the germline V gene.